The 16 T cell receptor beta chains presented below share a single source sample, sequenced in a study of EBV T-cell therapy then PD-1 blockade in nasopharyngeal carcinoma (dated by TCRdb to the early 2020s). The sample's treatment or condition label is to be understood as: AdE1-LMPpoly-expanded autologous EBV-specific T-cell therapy followed by anti-PD-1 nivolumab. No antigen has been identified for these receptors. The library was generated by the immunoSEQ multiplex PCR assay. This is the immuneACCESS table as TCRdb keeps it, with only in-frame sequences that have V and J called. A part of the clones is gone; compared with another copy, unresolved V genes explain less than half, and the rest is unexplained. The sample table lists roughly 22,000 clones, approximately 80% of them with a count of one. The ten biggest clones cover approximately 25% of the sample. Material: CD8+ T cells from blood, obtained at day -245 from a patient whose treatment included autologous EBV-specific T cells and nivolumab. The source of these receptors is a man aged 40-50 years with nasopharyngeal carcinoma.

In nucleotides, the CDR3 is TGTGCCAGCAGCCCCCACGGGGAGGCCTTCGGCGAGCAGTACTTC. Amino acid sequence: CASSPHGEAFGEQYF. J is TRBJ2-7 and V is TRBV9; possible D gene TRBD2, 6 bases. Germline CDR1 is SGDLS and CDR2 is YYNGEE. The V end was cut by 4 bases, the J end by 6 bases, with 20 bases between. This CDR3 is 15 amino acids long.

The rearrangement links TRBV7-6 to TRBJ1-6; TRBD1 agrees at 9 bases. V was clipped by 4 bases and J by 12 bases; unmatched bases: 10. CDR1 is SGHVS and CDR2 is FNYEAQ in the germline V gene. The CDR3 length is 15 residues. The CDR3 nucleotides read TGTGCCAGCAGCTACGGGACAGGGCAGGGGAAACCCCTCCACTTT. It is translated as CASSYGTGQGKPLHF.

V gene TRBV4-3 combines with J gene TRBJ2-4; 9 bases align to TRBD2. The CDR3 consists of 16 residues. Germline CDR1 reads LGHNA; CDR2 reads YSLEER. Trimming at V came to 3 bases and at J to 0 bases, leaving 3 bases not matched to a gene. In DNA form, the CDR3 reads TGCGCCAGCAGCCAGTTAGCGGGGGTAGCCAAAAACATTCAGTACTTC. This codes for CASSQLAGVAKNIQYF.

This clone is medium-sized. The chain couples TRBV6-2 or TRBV6-3 to TRBJ2-2, with a tentative D call TRBD2 (5 bases). The germline V gene encodes CDR1 MNHEY and CDR2 SVGEGT. The CDR3 totals 14 residues. V gave up 4 bases and J gave up 6 bases, with 12 bases separating them. The CDR3 sequence: CASSSQEVAGELFF. The DNA for the CDR3 is TGTGCCAGCAGTTCCCAGGAGGTCGCCGGGGAGCTGTTTTTT.

This chain connects TRBV24-1 to TRBJ2-2, with unresolved D. The germline CDR1 and CDR2 sequences are KGHDR and SFDVKD. V lost 0 bases, J lost 5 bases, and 0 bases lay in between. This CDR3 has 12 amino acids. CDR3 DNA: TGTGCCACCAGTGATTTGACCGGGGAGCTGTTTTTT. Protein: CATSDLTGELFF.

This clone was seen more than once but under ten times. The chain carries TRBV6-4 and TRBJ2-1, with 10 bases identical to TRBD1. V lost 6 bases, J lost 3 bases, and 2 bases stayed unmatched. Germline loops: CDR1 MRHNA, CDR2 SNTAGT. The CDR3 is 14 residues long. The CDR3, as DNA: TGTGCCAGCAGCGGGACAGGGGACTACAATGAGCAGTTCTTC. Amino acid sequence: CASSGTGDYNEQFF.

V and J are TRBV19 and TRBJ1-5; a possible D gene is TRBD1 (5 bases). Germline loops: CDR1 LNHDA, CDR2 SQIVND (reference sequence). The CDR3 is 13 residues long. The V end was cut by 6 bases, the J end by 9 bases, with 15 bases between. The CDR3 loop is CASSRDGVWPQHF. The CDR3 DNA sequence: TGTGCCAGTAGCCGGGACGGAGTTTGGCCCCAGCATTTT. Variable domain in full (rest from reference TRBV19 and TRBJ1-5): DGGITQSPKYLFRKEGQNVTLSCEQNLNHDAMYWYRQDPGQGLRLIYYSQIVNDFQKGDIAEGYSVSREKKESFPLTVTSAQKNPTAFYLCASSRDGVWPQHFGDGTRLSIL.

V and J are TRBV19 and TRBJ1-1, with D perhaps matching TRBD1 (6 bases). The germline V gene encodes CDR1 LNHDA and CDR2 SQIVND (reference sequence). V was clipped by 6 bases and J by 3 bases, with 20 bases between them. CDR3 length: 16 amino acids. DNA of the CDR3: TGTGCCAGTAGGAGACGAGTGACAGGCTCTCACACTGAAGCTTTCTTT. Translating it yields CASRRRVTGSHTEAFF.

The gene calls are TRBV2 and TRBJ1-1; 8 positions agree with TRBD1. With V trimmed by 10 bases and J by 3 bases, 4 bases remained unmatched. The CDR3 length is 12 residues. From germline, CDR1 is SNHLY and CDR2 FYNNEI. CDR3: CANRQGYTEAFF. CDR3 bases: TGTGCCAACCGACAGGGGTACACTGAAGCTTTCTTT.

J is TRBJ1-4 and V is TRBV25-1; 7 bases are a match to TRBD1. Germline V gene data show CDR1 as MGHDK and CDR2 as SYGVNS. With V trimmed by 3 bases and J by 8 bases, 12 bases remained unmatched. This CDR3 is 16 amino acids long. In DNA, the CDR3 is TGTGCCAGCAGTGAGAAGACAGGGAGGGTTGGGGAAAAACTGTTTTTT. It yields the protein CASSEKTGRVGEKLFF.

The chain combines TRBV3-1 (or the pseudogene TRBV3-2) with TRBJ2-1; 8 bases agree with TRBD2. CDR3 length: 17 amino acids. Trimming removed 0 bases from V and 6 bases from J; junction bases left unmatched: 10. Germline CDR1 reads LGHDT; CDR2 reads YNNKEL (reference sequence). The CDR3 protein is CASSQEPWTSPPNEQFF. The CDR3 region has the DNA TGTGCCAGCAGCCAAGAGCCGTGGACTAGCCCACCCAATGAGCAGTTCTTC.

J is TRBJ1-4 and V is TRBV4-3; D is perhaps TRBD1 (5 bases). Per the germline V gene, CDR1 is LGHNA and CDR2 is YSLEER. The CDR3 extends over 15 amino acids. Trimming took off 2 bases at V and 8 bases at J, with 15 bases between the two ends. The CDR3 protein is CASSQSRGDTEKLFF. The CDR3 DNA sequence: TGCGCCAGCAGCCAATCACGAGGGGATACCGAAAAACTGTTTTTT.

This clone was observed a handful of times. This chain joins TRBV9 and TRBJ2-2, with D perhaps matching TRBD2 (5 bases). In germline, CDR1 is SGDLS, CDR2 YYNGEE. Deletions cut 3 bases from V and 2 bases from J, with 14 bases between. The CDR3 sequence is 16 residues long. The CDR3 DNA reads as TGTGCCAGCAGCGACGGCCAGCGGAGCAACACCGGGGAGCTGTTTTTT. It is translated as CASSDGQRSNTGELFF.

This rearrangement joins TRBV18 to TRBJ2-1; tentatively, D is TRBD1 (5 bases). V gave up 6 bases and J gave up 3 bases, with 15 bases separating them. This CDR3 spans 15 amino acids. Germline lookup yields CDR1 KGHSH and CDR2 LQKENI. Here the CDR3 DNA reads TGTGCCAGCTCGTCAGACAGAACGGTCTACAATGAGCAGTTCTTC. This gives the protein CASSSDRTVYNEQFF.

The chain is built from TRBV27 and TRBJ1-1; TRBD1 might be the D (6 bases). Germline loops: CDR1 MNHEY, CDR2 SMNVEV (reference sequence). Trimming shortened V by 10 bases and J by 1 base, and 19 bases separated the two germline ends. The CDR3 is 15 residues long. The CDR3 is CAIPFGGAANTEAFF. The CDR3 DNA reads as TGTGCCATCCCGTTCGGGGGGGCGGCGAACACTGAAGCTTTCTTT.

This chain connects TRBV9 to TRBJ2-5; D is ambiguous. V lost 1 base, J lost 4 bases, and 14 bases lay in between. The CDR3 has 15 residues. Looked up from germline, CDR1 is SGDLS and CDR2 is YYNGEE. CDR3 sequence reads: CASSVWGSVGETQYF. DNA for the CDR3: TGTGCCAGCAGCGTATGGGGTTCCGTTGGAGAGACCCAGTACTTC. The whole variable domain, remainder taken from reference TRBV9 and TRBJ2-5, is DSGVTQTPKHLITATGQRVTLRCSPRSGDLSVYWYQQSLDQGLQFLIQYYNGEERAKGNILERFSAQQFPDLHSELNLSSLELGDSALYFCASSVWGSVGETQYFGPGTRLLVL.